These 24 T cell receptor beta chains came from one sample sequenced in a study of T-cell reconstitution after alpha-beta-depleted transplantation in children. It was with unique molecular identifiers that the TCRbeta library was prepared. Each CDR3 protein is one row after TCRdb ran MiXCR on the PCR reads. Of 440,000 or so distinct CDR3 sequences listed, about 11% were seen once; the top ten hold roughly 6%. The sample was PBMCs from the stem cell graft donor, taken from the stem cell graft. These receptors all stem from a human donor who donated a stem cell graft to a child with acute myeloid leukemia.

This clonotype has only a few counts. This sequence joins TRBV20-1 and TRBJ2-1, with D possibly being TRBD2 (5 bases). This CDR3 comprises 13 residues. CDR1 and CDR2 from the germline V gene are DFQATT and SNEGSKA (reference sequence). V dropped 7 bases and J dropped 5 bases, with 15 bases sitting between them. The CDR3 here is CSVEVMVDNEQFF. CDR3 coding DNA: TGCAGTGTGGAGGTTATGGTCGACAATGAGCAGTTCTTC.

This clonotype was observed a few times. The chain is built from TRBV11-1 and TRBJ1-2; D is undetermined. With 5 bases removed from V and 2 bases from J, the gap between germline ends came to 15 bases. The germline CDR1 and CDR2 sequences are SGHAT and FQDESV (reference sequence). The CDR3 has 15 residues. The CDR3 region is CASSTRLGGNYGYTF. The CDR3 coding sequence is TGTGCCAGCAGCACACGTTTGGGAGGAAACTATGGCTACACCTTC. Supplemented by reference TRBV11-1 and TRBJ1-2, the full variable domain reads EAEVAQSPRYKITEKSQAVAFWCDPISGHATLYWYRQILGQGPELLVQFQDESVVDDSQLPKDRFSAERLKGVDSTLKIQPAELGDSAMYLCASSTRLGGNYGYTFGSGTRLTVV.

The rearrangement links TRBV11-2 to TRBJ2-2; D is ambiguous. The V and J ends lost 5 bases and 6 bases respectively, with 7 bases between them. Germline values: CDR1 SGHAT, CDR2 FQNNGV. The CDR3 runs 12 residues. The CDR3 loop is CASSRRPGELFF. CDR3 DNA sequence: TGTGCCAGCAGCCGCCGACCCGGGGAGCTGTTTTTT.

The J gene is TRBJ2-3, the V gene TRBV7-6; D might be TRBD2 (6 bases). The CDR3 loop spans 15 amino acids. V dropped 1 base and J dropped 5 bases, with 13 bases sitting between them. Germline V CDR1 and CDR2: SGHVS, FNYEAQ. Here the CDR3 reads CASSLGALAGDTQYF. The CDR3 DNA follows: TGTGCCAGCAGCTTAGGTGCACTAGCTGGAGATACGCAGTATTTT.

This chain links TRBV6-5 with TRBJ2-7; D is undetermined. With 2 bases removed from V and 3 bases from J, the gap between germline ends came to 11 bases. From germline, CDR1 is MNHEY and CDR2 SVGAGI. The CDR3 sequence is 14 residues long. CDR3 bases: TGTGCCAGCAGTTACGGGCCTAGAGACTACGAGCAGTACGTC. Amino acid sequence: CASSYGPRDYEQYV.

This clonotype was observed a few times. The chain is built from TRBV27 and TRBJ2-1; D is possibly TRBD1 (5 bases). CDR3 length: 13 residues. CDR1 and CDR2 (germline): MNHEY, SMNVEV (reference sequence). Between the trimmed V and J ends, which lost 3 bases and 10 bases, there was a span of 13 bases. The CDR3 here is CASSFTAGKEQFF. CDR3 bases: TGTGCCAGCAGTTTCACGGCAGGGAAAGAGCAGTTCTTC.

This clonotype was observed a few times. The chain uses TRBV7-8 and TRBJ1-1, with D unresolved. Germline CDR1 and CDR2: SGHVS and FQNEAQ. Trimming took 2 bases from V and 5 from J, leaving 9 bases between them. The CDR3 has 13 amino acids. The CDR3 nucleotides read TGTGCCAGCAGCTTACATGAGGGAACTGAAGCTTTCTTT. Its translation: CASSLHEGTEAFF. Together with reference TRBV7-8 and TRBJ1-1, the CDR3 gives the full variable domain: GAGVSQSPRYKVAKRGQDVALRCDPISGHVSLFWYQQALGQGPEFLTYFQNEAQLDKSGLPSDRFFAERPEGSVSTLKIQRTQQEDSAVYLCASSLHEGTEAFFGQGTRLTVV.

The rearrangement uses TRBV10-3 and TRBJ2-5, with D tentatively TRBD1 or TRBD2 (5 bases each). The germline V and J ends were trimmed by 5 bases and 1 base, with 14 bases remaining between them. The CDR3 has 15 residues. CDR1 and CDR2 (germline): ENHRY, SYGVKD. The CDR3 region is CAISNQGGGQETQYF. DNA of the CDR3: TGTGCCATCAGTAACCAGGGTGGAGGCCAAGAGACCCAGTACTTC.

The sample holds many counts of this clonotype. The CDR3 is CASSPSGGNNQPQHF. The CDR3 DNA reads as TGTGCCAGCAGTCCCTCGGGGGGGAACAATCAGCCCCAGCATTTT. The chain combines TRBV9 with TRBJ1-5, with a tentative D call TRBD1 (5 bases). The V and J ends lost 5 bases and 3 bases respectively, with 15 bases between them. Germline V gives CDR1 SGDLS, CDR2 YYNGEE. The CDR3 extends over 15 amino acids.

V gene TRBV18 combines with J gene TRBJ1-1; 7 positions agree with TRBD1. The CDR3 is 15 residues long. The V gene's germline CDR1 is KGHSH and CDR2 LQKENI. V shed 4 bases, J shed 2 bases, and the junction held 7 bases outside the gene matches. The CDR3 sequence: CASSQTGTANTEAFF. CDR3 coding DNA: TGTGCCAGCTCACAAACCGGGACAGCCAACACTGAAGCTTTCTTT.

This clonotype showed up many times. The chain uses TRBV5-5 and TRBJ2-6; no clear D gene. Looked up from germline, CDR1 is SGHKS and CDR2 is YYEKEE (reference sequence). The CDR3 has 15 residues. Trimming took 0 bases from V and 1 from J, leaving 5 bases between them. The CDR3 is CASSLEASGANVLTF. CDR3 nucleotide sequence: TGTGCCAGCAGCTTGGAGGCTTCTGGGGCCAACGTCCTGACTTTC.

This clonotype was seen ten or more times. The chain uses TRBV15 and TRBJ2-5; D not resolved. The CDR3 has 14 amino acids. Germline CDR1 LNHNV, CDR2 YYDKDF (reference sequence). The V end was cut by 2 bases, the J end by 5 bases, with 12 bases between. CDR3 protein: CATSRNPKAETQYF. The CDR3 nucleotides read TGTGCCACCAGCAGAAACCCTAAAGCGGAGACCCAGTACTTC. The complete variable domain, with remaining parts taken from reference TRBV15 and TRBJ2-5, reads DAMVIQNPRYQVTQFGKPVTLSCSQTLNHNVMYWYQQKSSQAPKLLFHYYDKDFNNEADTPDNFQSRRPNTSFCFLDIRSPGLGDTAMYLCATSRNPKAETQYFGPGTRLLVL.

The genes are TRBV18 and TRBJ2-5; TRBD1 or TRBD2 may be the D gene (5 bases each). V was pared by 3 bases and J by 7 bases, with 12 bases between. The CDR3 covers 13 residues. Germline V gives CDR1 KGHSH, CDR2 LQKENI. CDR3 nucleotides: TGTGCCAGCTCACCTGGGACCGACGGGACCCAGTACTTC. It codes for CASSPGTDGTQYF.

The chain recombines TRBV10-3 with TRBJ2-5; 11 nucleotides agree with TRBD2. With V trimmed by 4 bases and J by 1 base, 5 bases remained unmatched. Germline CDR1 is ENHRY and CDR2 is SYGVKD. CDR3 size: 16 residues. CDR3 loop: CAISVTSGGTQETQYF. The CDR3 bases are TGTGCCATCAGTGTAACTAGCGGGGGCACCCAAGAGACCCAGTACTTC.

V usage is TRBV6-4 and J usage is TRBJ2-1; 11 bases align to TRBD2. This CDR3 comprises 15 residues. Germline assignment: CDR1 MRHNA and CDR2 SNTAGT. J was trimmed by 5 bases and V by 4 bases; bases with no gene match: 4. In DNA form, the CDR3 reads TGTGCCAGCAGTGCTAGCGGGGGGAGCAACAATGAGCAGTTCTTC. Its protein is CASSASGGSNNEQFF.

Only a few counts were recorded for this clonotype. J is TRBJ2-7 and V is TRBV9; 8 bases are a match to TRBD2. CDR1 and CDR2 from the germline V gene are SGDLS and YYNGEE. The junction had 9 bases not matched to a gene; V was cut back by 3 bases and J by 4 bases. CDR3 size: 15 residues. The CDR3 protein is CASSERAGGLYEQYF. CDR3 nucleotides: TGTGCCAGCAGCGAGAGGGCGGGGGGACTTTACGAGCAGTACTTC.

This clonotype occurred many times. The chain links TRBV29-1 to TRBJ1-2; D uncertain. V was clipped by 1 base and J by 1 base, with 10 bases between them. The CDR3 is 14 residues long. Per the germline V gene, CDR1 is SQVTM and CDR2 is ANQGSEA. The CDR3 region has the DNA TGCAGCGTTGAAGTAGGGCAGAGTAACTATGGCTACACCTTC. This codes for CSVEVGQSNYGYTF.

There are many counts of this clonotype. CDR3 in amino acids: CASSPRGLVYEQYF. The CDR3, as DNA: TGTGCCAGCAGCCCCAGAGGTCTCGTTTACGAGCAGTACTTC. V and J are TRBV3-1 and TRBJ2-7; D unresolved. Germline V gene sequence: CDR1 LGHDT, CDR2 YNNKEL (reference sequence). The CDR3 sequence is 14 residues long. Trimming pared 4 bases from V and 4 bases from J, leaving 14 bases between.

The chain recombines TRBV27 with TRBJ2-1; perhaps TRBD2 as D (6 bases). The length of the CDR3 is 14 residues. In germline, CDR1 is MNHEY, CDR2 SMNVEV (reference sequence). Trimming removed 5 bases from V and 7 bases from J, with 15 bases in between. In nucleotides, the CDR3 is TGTGCCAGCAGTCCCGGGACTCGACCTAATGAGCAGTTCTTC. Protein sequence: CASSPGTRPNEQFF.

The CDR3 coding sequence is TGCGCCAGCAGCAGTATCTCTGGGGCCAACGTCCTGACTTTC. Translating it yields CASSSISGANVLTF. The gene calls are TRBV4-1 and TRBJ2-6; D not resolved. V lost 5 bases and J lost 0, with 5 bases in between. Germline values: CDR1 MGHRA, CDR2 YSYEKL. CDR3 size: 14 residues.

V gene TRBV5-1 combines with J gene TRBJ2-2; a possible D gene is TRBD2 (7 bases). Trimming took 0 bases from V and 1 from J, leaving 19 bases between them. CDR1 is SGHRS and CDR2 is YFSETQ in the germline V gene. CDR3 length: 19 residues. The CDR3 coding sequence is TGCGCCAGCAGCTTGGTGGGCCGGGGGGCAACTAAGAACACCGGGGAGCTGTTTTTT. Its translation is CASSLVGRGATKNTGELFF.

The chain links TRBV6-1 to TRBJ2-5; D call uncertain. The CDR3 is 16 residues long. The V end lost 6 bases, the J end lost 0 bases, and 17 bases lay between the germline ends. Germline CDR1 is MNHNS and CDR2 is SASEGT. For the CDR3, the DNA is TGTGCCAGCAGCCCCCTCTCCAACAAGTACCAAGAGACCCAGTACTTC. Translated, it gives CASSPLSNKYQETQYF.

The chain is built from TRBV20-1 and TRBJ1-2; D perhaps matches TRBD1 (6 bases). CDR3 size: 14 residues. Trimming cost V 6 bases and J 0 bases, with 14 bases left between them. Per germline, CDR1 DFQATT and CDR2 SNEGSKA (reference sequence). The CDR3 sequence is CSAHQQGTNYGYTF. CDR3 nucleotides: TGCAGTGCACATCAACAGGGCACTAACTATGGCTACACCTTC.

The rearrangement links TRBV3-1 to TRBJ2-5, with D tentatively TRBD2 (6 bases). V lost 5 bases and J lost 3, with 16 bases in between. Germline V gene sequence: CDR1 LGHDT, CDR2 YNNKEL (reference sequence). This CDR3 has 15 amino acids. The CDR3 sequence: CASSSPGRWEETQYF. The CDR3 nucleotides are TGTGCCAGCAGCAGCCCAGGGAGGTGGGAAGAGACCCAGTACTTC.